Following are 2 T cell receptor beta chains from one sample sequenced in a study of radiotherapy plus CTLA-4 blockade in lung cancer (dated by TCRdb to between 2017 and 2018). The method behind the library was the immunoSEQ multiplex PCR assay. This is the immuneACCESS table as TCRdb keeps it, with only in-frame sequences that have V and J called. A part of the clones is gone; compared with another copy, unresolved V genes explain less than half, and the rest is unexplained. In this sample the table shows tens of thousands of clones, approximately 84% of which occur a single time. Of the sample, about 0.79% is held by the ten largest clones. Sequences were derived from peripheral blood, sampled from a patient treated with radiotherapy plus ipilimumab. These receptors were obtained from a human donor with non-small cell lung cancer who had stable disease on radiotherapy plus ipilimumab.

The chain recombines TRBV10-1 with TRBJ1-6; D is unresolved. This CDR3 is built from 13 residues. The ends were cut back, 3 bases at V and 9 bases at J, with 9 bases in the middle. Looked up from germline, CDR1 is WNHNN and CDR2 is SYGVQD (reference sequence). As DNA, the CDR3 is TGCGCCAGCAGTGATAATCTGGGTTCACCCCTCCACTTT. This encodes CASSDNLGSPLHF.

The sample holds a few counts of this clone. The V call is TRBV19, the J call TRBJ1-1; 7 positions match TRBD1. The CDR3 spans 17 residues. Germline assignment: CDR1 LNHDA and CDR2 SQIVND (reference sequence). Trimming removed 0 bases from V and 1 base from J; junction bases left unmatched: 8. Here the CDR3 reads CASSIDRGGLGNTEAFF. The CDR3, as DNA: TGTGCCAGTAGTATAGATAGAGGGGGCCTTGGGAACACTGAAGCTTTCTTT. Complete variable domain (other parts from reference TRBV19 and TRBJ1-1): DGGITQSPKYLFRKEGQNVTLSCEQNLNHDAMYWYRQDPGQGLRLIYYSQIVNDFQKGDIAEGYSVSREKKESFPLTVTSAQKNPTAFYLCASSIDRGGLGNTEAFFGQGTRLTVV.